The clone carrying this T cell receptor (beta chain) has at least ten counts. Its antigen is unidentified. The data originate from a study of metastatic and nonmetastatic thyroid tumors. No treatment had been given to any patient before thyroid surgery. Findings of the study overall: Benign nodules reportedly had significantly lower TCR beta diversity than malignant thyroid tumors in blood and tumor.

In the original workflow: The authors used CDR3 differences across clinicopathological groups to build a distant-metastasis classifier for papillary thyroid cancer. TCRdb re-called clones via MiXCR from the PCR reads. The V and J calls, along with clone size, are taken from TCRdb and not from the paper's own processing. The sample holds around 23,000 clones; 20% to 25% are singletons and the top ten take about a quarter. The germline CDR1 and CDR2 sequences are SGHTA and FQGNSA. Trimming removed 2 bases from V and 0 bases from J, with 17 bases in between. The CDR3 runs 19 residues. The chain combines TRBV7-2 with TRBJ1-6; D gene uncertain. This clonotype was sampled from a male donor with papillary thyroid cancer or a benign thyroid nodule (not recorded which). Some clones in this sample may be carry-over from other donors' samples. The sequenced sample was blood. The CDR3 reads CASSLRAGRLSSYNSPLHF. CDR3 DNA: TGTGCCAGCAGCTTACGGGCAGGCCGCCTAAGCTCCTATAATTCACCCCTCCACTTT.